This TCR beta chain derives from a study of cytomegalovirus exposure and HLA in healthy donors. Germline V CDR1 and CDR2: SGHRS, YFSETQ. Trimming shortened V by 7 bases and J by 5 bases, and 24 bases separated the two germline ends. The length of the CDR3 is 16 residues. A multiplex PCR was run with 60 Vbeta primers and 13 Jbeta primers. Data came from immunoSEQ multiplex PCR; TCRdb stores just in-frame clones and leaves some out. The sample has 120,000 or so clones; roughly 80% are singletons. The sequencing sample was made of PBMCs. V gene TRBV5-1 combines with J gene TRBJ1-1, with TRBD1 as a possible D gene (6 bases). This clonotype originated in a man aged 50-59 years in good health and CMV-seropositive. The CDR3: CASLEGRGGARTEAFF. The CDR3 region has the DNA TGCGCCAGCCTAGAGGGTAGGGGGGGGGCGAGAACTGAAGCTTTCTTT.